The 21 T cell receptor beta chains given below trace back to one sample, sequenced in a study of T cells in Graves' hyperthyroidism and ophthalmopathy. Researchers took RNA transcripts and amplified the TCR beta CDR3 regions from them. A first-round RT-PCR of the TCR CDR3 used the HTBI primer set. A single record per CDR3 protein comes from TCRdb applying MiXCR to the multiplex PCR reads. The top ten hold 3.8% of the sample, which has hundreds of thousands of distinct CDR3 sequences, 15% to 20% seen once. Source material: blood. The receptors originated from a woman aged 25-40 years with Graves' hyperthyroidism.

This clonotype has ten or more counts. The chain carries TRBV2 and TRBJ2-1; 9 bases align to TRBD2. Germline loops: CDR1 SNHLY, CDR2 FYNNEI. CDR3 length equals 13 residues. After removal of 7 bases from V and 12 bases from J, the junction contained 10 bases not matched to a gene. The CDR3 reads CASIGGRAAGQFF. The CDR3 bases are TGTGCCAGCATCGGCGGGAGGGCCGCCGGGCAGTTCTTC.

The chain uses TRBV9 and TRBJ1-3; no clear D. From germline, CDR1 is SGDLS and CDR2 YYNGEE. V lost 2 bases to trimming and J lost 0 bases, with 0 bases between them. The CDR3 sequence is 12 residues long. The CDR3 DNA reads as TGTGCCAGCAGCGTCTCTGGAAACACCATATATTTT. As protein: CASSVSGNTIYF.

J is TRBJ2-3 and V is TRBV19; weak D call: TRBD2 (6 bases). Germline lookup yields CDR1 LNHDA and CDR2 SQIVND (reference sequence). The CDR3 totals 14 residues. The V and J ends lost 4 bases and 1 base respectively, with 9 bases between them. The CDR3 region has the DNA TGTGCCAGTAGTAGCGGGAAGGGCACAGATACGCAGTATTTT. As protein: CASSSGKGTDTQYF.

The chain carries TRBV5-4 and TRBJ2-1; D remains ambiguous. CDR1 and CDR2 from the germline V gene are SGHNT and YYREEE (reference sequence). The germline V and J ends were trimmed by 2 bases and 6 bases, with 12 bases remaining between them. The CDR3 totals 14 residues. CDR3 protein: CASSLYSLSNEQFF. CDR3 coding DNA: TGTGCCAGCAGCTTATACAGCCTGAGCAATGAGCAGTTCTTC.

At least ten counts were recorded for this clonotype. This rearrangement joins TRBV11-2 to TRBJ1-1; D is possibly TRBD1 (6 bases). Trimming removed 5 bases from V and 3 bases from J, with 19 bases in between. The CDR3 contains 16 residues. Germline assignment: CDR1 SGHAT and CDR2 FQNNGV. The CDR3 spells CASSRGPGGLDTEAFF. The CDR3 bases are TGTGCCAGCAGCAGGGGACCCGGGGGGCTTGACACTGAAGCTTTCTTT.

This clonotype was counted between two and nine times. This chain joins TRBV9 and TRBJ2-5; D gene ambiguous. The V end lost 0 bases, the J end lost 5 bases, and 11 bases lay between the germline ends. The CDR3 is made up of 14 amino acids. Germline V gene sequence: CDR1 SGDLS, CDR2 YYNGEE. CDR3 DNA sequence: TGTGCCAGCAGCGTAGGATCTTACGGGGAGACCCAGTACTTC. Protein sequence: CASSVGSYGETQYF.

This clonotype appeared a few times. The V and J genes are TRBV7-2 and TRBJ2-1; 7 bases map to TRBD1. CDR3 length: 15 residues. Per the germline V gene, CDR1 is SGHTA and CDR2 is FQGNSA. V gave up 1 base and J gave up 7 bases; unmatched junction bases: 7. The CDR3 sequence is CASSLVGGPINEQFF. As DNA, the CDR3 is TGTGCCAGCAGCTTAGTAGGGGGCCCGATTAATGAGCAGTTCTTC.

A word on this clonotype: A much larger clone is a single base away; this may be a read error. The chain is built from TRBV2 and TRBJ2-7; 10 bases are a match to TRBD1. The CDR3 covers 13 residues. V lost 10 bases, J lost 2 bases, and 5 bases stayed unmatched. Germline-derived CDR1 and CDR2 are SNHLY and FYNNEI. In DNA form, the CDR3 reads TGTGCCACAAGACAGGGGGCTCCCTACGAGCAGTACTTC. Amino acid sequence: CATRQGAPYEQYF.

This clonotype appeared many times. The chain employs TRBV28 and TRBJ1-1, with D tentatively TRBD1 (6 bases). The V and J ends lost 7 bases and 0 bases respectively, with 9 bases between them. This CDR3 comprises 13 residues. Germline V gene sequence: CDR1 MDHEN, CDR2 SYDVKM. For the CDR3, the DNA is TGTGCCAGCACCGGACAGATGAACACTGAAGCTTTCTTT. Amino acids: CASTGQMNTEAFF.

This clonotype was counted only a few times. A much larger clone is a single base away; this may be a read error. The CDR3 end shows no conserved phenylalanine or tryptophan, and so a read error is likely. The J gene is TRBJ2-7, the V gene TRBV6-1; 9 bases align to TRBD1. Germline V gene sequence: CDR1 MNHNS, CDR2 SASEGT. The V and J ends lost 6 bases and 4 bases, in that order; junction bases with no gene match: 13. The CDR3 has 16 residues. CDR3 in amino acids: CASSPRGQGRGYEQYL. The CDR3, as DNA: TGTGCCAGCAGCCCCCGGGGACAGGGCCGGGGATACGAGCAGTACCTC.

The rearrangement uses TRBV5-8 and TRBJ2-1; perhaps TRBD2 as D (6 bases). This CDR3 has 16 amino acids. Germline-derived CDR1 and CDR2 are SGHTS and YDEGEE. The V and J ends lost 3 bases and 6 bases respectively, with 19 bases between them. The CDR3, as DNA: TGTGCCAGCAGCTCGCAACGACTAACTAGCATCAATGAGCAGTTCTTC. This codes for CASSSQRLTSINEQFF.

This clonotype appeared many times. This chain uses TRBV2 with TRBJ2-1; D uncertain. Germline V gene data show CDR1 as SNHLY and CDR2 as FYNNEI. The CDR3 totals 12 residues. The V and J ends lost 7 bases and 6 bases respectively, with 10 bases between them. The CDR3 spells CASNLRINEQFF. In DNA form, the CDR3 reads TGTGCCAGCAACCTCAGGATCAATGAGCAGTTCTTC.

This clonotype came up many times. CDR3 DNA: TGTGCCAACGAGGACAGGGCGTATACCGGGGAGCTGTTTTTT. This codes for CANEDRAYTGELFF. This sequence joins TRBV6-1 and TRBJ2-2; 8 nucleotides line up with TRBD1. The V and J ends lost 10 bases and 5 bases, in that order; junction bases with no gene match: 9. CDR1 is MNHNS and CDR2 is SASEGT in the germline V gene. The CDR3 has 14 residues.

This clonotype was detected ten times or more. The chain links TRBV12-3 or TRBV12-4 to TRBJ2-3; 13 bases are shared with TRBD2. Trimming removed 5 bases from V and 3 bases from J; junction bases left unmatched: 2. The CDR3 totals 15 residues. The DNA for the CDR3 is TGTGCCAGCAGTCGGACTAGCGGGAGTACAGATACGCAGTATTTT. It translates to CASSRTSGSTDTQYF.

This sequence joins TRBV4-2 and TRBJ2-1; 13 nucleotides match TRBD2. Germline V gives CDR1 LGHNA, CDR2 YNFKEQ. The trim removed 0 bases at V and 6 bases at J, leaving 5 bases unmatched. There are 17 residues in the CDR3. The CDR3 sequence: CASSQDPGLAGINEQFF. The CDR3 DNA reads TGTGCCAGCAGCCAAGATCCGGGACTAGCGGGGATCAATGAGCAGTTCTTC.

Ten or more counts support this clonotype. At one of its ends the junction is not consistent with the germline gene, which may arise from a read error. The chain couples TRBV5-1 to TRBJ2-1; 8 nucleotides match TRBD2. Germline-derived CDR1 and CDR2 are SGHRS and YFSETQ. The CDR3 contains 16 residues. The CDR3 here is CASSLAAGGSYNKQFF. DNA of the CDR3: TGCGCCAGCAGCTTGGCGGCGGGAGGTTCCTACAATAAGCAGTTCTTC.

This clonotype was found a few times. This chain connects TRBV5-4 to TRBJ2-5, with 12 bases identical to TRBD2. This CDR3 region has 15 residues. The germline CDR1 and CDR2 sequences are SGHNT and YYREEE (reference sequence). V lost 4 bases to trimming and J lost 8 bases; unmatched junction nucleotides: 9. CDR3 amino acids: CASSPGTSGPDTQYF. The CDR3 coding sequence is TGTGCCAGCAGCCCAGGGACTAGCGGGCCGGATACCCAGTACTTC.

This clonotype was counted ten times or more. The chain uses TRBV11-2 and TRBJ2-7; D might be TRBD1 or TRBD2, each matching 5 bases. Between the trimmed V and J ends, which lost 5 bases and 4 bases, there was a span of 9 bases. This CDR3 is built from 12 residues. The germline V gene has CDR1 SGHAT and CDR2 FQNNGV. CDR3 nucleotides: TGTGCCAGCAGCCAGGGACGGTACGAGCAGTACTTC. Amino acids: CASSQGRYEQYF.

This clonotype appeared a few times. The chain carries TRBV19 and TRBJ2-7, with a weak D call TRBD1 (5 bases). The CDR3 loop spans 13 amino acids. Germline CDR1 LNHDA, CDR2 SQIVND (reference sequence). Trimming cost V 5 bases and J 2 bases, with 10 bases left between them. DNA for the CDR3: TGTGCCAGTAGTCCTAAGACAGCCTACGAGCAGTACTTC. Its protein is CASSPKTAYEQYF.

V and J are TRBV20-1 and TRBJ1-5; D ambiguous. V lost 2 bases to trimming and J lost 5 bases, with 7 bases between them. CDR1 is DFQATT, CDR2 SNEGSKA, per germline (reference sequence). This CDR3 region has 12 residues. CDR3: CSARRLDQPQHF. CDR3 DNA: TGCAGTGCTAGAAGGCTGGATCAGCCCCAGCATTTT.

This clonotype was observed many times. The chain links TRBV18 to TRBJ2-1, with D possibly TRBD2 on 5 matching bases. Germline CDR1 is KGHSH and CDR2 is LQKENI. This CDR3 spans 13 amino acids. Trimming shortened V by 2 bases and J by 8 bases, and 10 bases separated the two germline ends. The CDR3 DNA sequence: TGTGCCAGCTCACCAGTCGAGGGCTATGAGCAGTTCTTC. It yields the protein CASSPVEGYEQFF.